The T cell receptor beta chain described here comes from a study of blood T cell repertoires in COVID-19. Germline CDR1 MRHNA, CDR2 SNTAGT. The CDR3 is 15 residues long. After removal of 2 bases from V and 6 bases from J, the junction contained 4 bases not matched to a gene. The protocol was immunoSEQ multiplex PCR, while the TCRdb copy is restricted to in-frame clones and leaves out a portion. Here the sample spans approximately 310,000 clones, roughly 85% being singletons. Two negative PCRs, clearance, or symptom resolution characterized the recovered Cohort 3 donors. V is TRBV6-4 and J is TRBJ2-1, with 10 nucleotides matching TRBD1. The TCR comes from a man younger than 45 who had recovered from COVID-19. Sequenced: PBMCs or T cells enriched from blood (not recorded which). The CDR3 DNA reads TGTGCCAGCAGTGACATTTGGACAGGGGGCAATGAGCAGTTCTTC. This translates into CASSDIWTGGNEQFF.